This paragraph reports one TCR beta chain. Antigen specificity is unknown. This sample is drawn from a study of Graves' ophthalmopathy and Graves' hyperthyroidism. Study-level points and caveats: The blood repertoire also included most expanded thyroid clonotypes above 0.001 frequency.

The authors enrolled newly diagnosed hyperthyroidism patients aged 18 to 65 with under 2 months' duration. Other autoimmune disease, uncontrolled infection, pregnancy and lactation led to exclusion. Diagnosis relied on clinical symptoms, serum thyroxine, TRAb, thyroid ultrasound and orbital computed tomography. J was trimmed by 7 bases and V by 4 bases; bases with no gene match: 9. Germline V gives CDR1 SQVTM, CDR2 ANQGSEA. The CDR3 is 14 residues long. RNA transcripts were the source from which TCR beta CDR3 regions were amplified. RT-PCR in the first round used HTBI primers; a second-round multiplex PCR followed. TCRdb fed the multiplex PCR reads into MiXCR, producing one record per CDR3 protein. The top ten clones hold 4% to 5% of a sample with about 600,000 distinct CDR3 sequences, less than 40% of them seen once.

This sequence originates from an adult man with Graves' hyperthyroidism. The specimen sequenced was peripheral blood or thyroid tissue (not recorded which). The chain joins TRBV29-1 to TRBJ1-4, with 7 bases aligning to TRBD1. CDR3 sequence reads: CSVVRGGYSEKLFF. In nucleotides, the CDR3 is TGCAGCGTTGTCAGGGGGGGATATAGTGAAAAACTGTTTTTT.